The present TCR beta chain was sequenced within a study of T cell responses to AZD1222 COVID-19 vaccine. The germline V gene has CDR1 SEHNR and CDR2 FQNEAQ (reference sequence). Trimming took 4 bases from V and 8 from J, leaving 20 bases between them. The length of the CDR3 is 15 residues. This table comes from immunoSEQ multiplex PCR, and its TCRdb copy is limited to in-frame clones, with some not included. The sample has 140,000 to 150,000 clones, roughly 85% seen once; the top ten hold over 7%. The sequence derives from an adult in good health. The V call is TRBV7-9, the J call TRBJ1-2; D is possibly TRBD1 (6 bases). The sample here was peripheral blood, taken on day 0 of AZD1222 vaccination. The DNA for the CDR3 is TGTGCCAGCAGCTCCCGGGACATCGCCGTACGCGGCTACACCTTC. Amino acids: CASSSRDIAVRGYTF.